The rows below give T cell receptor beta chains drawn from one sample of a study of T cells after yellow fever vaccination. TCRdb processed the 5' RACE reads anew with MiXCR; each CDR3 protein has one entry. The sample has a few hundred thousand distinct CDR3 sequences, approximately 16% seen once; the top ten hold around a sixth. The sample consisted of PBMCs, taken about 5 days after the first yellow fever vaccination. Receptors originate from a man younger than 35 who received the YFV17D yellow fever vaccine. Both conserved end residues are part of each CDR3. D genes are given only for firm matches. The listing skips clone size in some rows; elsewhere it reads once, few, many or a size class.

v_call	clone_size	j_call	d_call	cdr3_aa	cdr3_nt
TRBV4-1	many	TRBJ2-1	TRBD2	CASSHVLAGGDQQFF	TGCGCCAGCAGCCATGTACTAGCGGGGGGAGATCAGCAGTTCTTC
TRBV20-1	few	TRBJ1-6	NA	CSAEGFPNSPLHF	TGCAGTGCCGAGGGCTTCCCCAATTCACCCCTCCACTTT
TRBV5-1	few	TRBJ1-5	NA	CASSLKGGVQPQHF	TGCGCCAGCAGCTTGAAGGGTGGCGTTCAGCCCCAGCATTTT
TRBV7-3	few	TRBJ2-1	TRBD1	CASSRQGAPYNEQFF	TGTGCCAGCAGCCGGCAGGGGGCCCCCTACAATGAGCAGTTCTTC
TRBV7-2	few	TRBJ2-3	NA	CASSLWGAVEDTQYF	TGTGCCAGCAGCTTATGGGGGGCCGTGGAAGATACGCAGTATTTT
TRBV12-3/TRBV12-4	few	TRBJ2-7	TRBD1	CASSFPGQDEQYF	TGTGCCAGCAGTTTCCCAGGACAGGACGAGCAGTACTTC
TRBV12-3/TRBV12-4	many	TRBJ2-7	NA	CASRPGTLPYEQYF	TGTGCCAGCAGGCCCGGGACTCTACCCTACGAGCAGTACTTC
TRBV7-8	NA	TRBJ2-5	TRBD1	CASSLGDREETQYF	TGTGCCAGCAGCTTAGGGGACAGGGAAGAGACCCAGTACTTC
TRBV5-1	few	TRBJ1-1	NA	CASSFHSTGNTEAFF	TGCGCCAGCAGCTTCCACTCCACAGGGAACACTGAAGCTTTCTTT
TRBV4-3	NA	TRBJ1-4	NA	CASSQVFNIVGKLFF	TGCGCCAGCAGCCAAGTATTCAACATCGTCGGAAAACTGTTTTTT
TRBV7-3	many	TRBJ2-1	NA	CASSLQGNGNNEQFF	TGTGCCAGCAGCTTACAGGGGAACGGTAATAATGAGCAGTTCTTC
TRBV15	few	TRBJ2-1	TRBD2	CATSRAGLVNEQFF	TGTGCCACCAGCAGAGCCGGACTAGTGAATGAGCAGTTCTTC
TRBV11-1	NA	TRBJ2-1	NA	CASSPGFGIGPIYEQFF	TGTGCCAGCAGCCCCGGGTTTGGTATCGGTCCTATTTATGAGCAGTTCTTC
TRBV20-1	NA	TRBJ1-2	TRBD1	CSAPTGVRYGYTF	TGCAGTGCTCCCACAGGGGTTAGGTATGGCTACACCTTC
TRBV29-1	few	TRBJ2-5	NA	CSEAQGLAETQYF	TGCAGCGAGGCCCAGGGTCTGGCAGAGACCCAGTACTTC
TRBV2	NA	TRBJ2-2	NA	CASTILTGELFF	TGTGCCAGCACCATTCTCACCGGGGAGCTGTTTTTT
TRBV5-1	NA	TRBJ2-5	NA	CASSPRLGGETQYF	TGCGCCAGCAGCCCGCGACTAGGCGGAGAGACCCAGTACTTC
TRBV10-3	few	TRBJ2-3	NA	CAISPPRAGPGSTQYF	TGTGCCATCAGCCCCCCGCGCGCCGGACCCGGAAGTACGCAGTATTTT
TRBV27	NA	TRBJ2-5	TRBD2	CASSLSRGTSDQETQYF	TGTGCCAGCAGTTTATCGAGGGGGACTAGCGACCAAGAGACCCAGTACTTC
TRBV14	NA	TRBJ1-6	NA	CASSLTASSPLHF	TGTGCCAGCAGCCTGACCGCTAGTTCACCCCTCCACTTT
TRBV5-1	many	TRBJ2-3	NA	CASSLGHRLDTQYF	TGCGCCAGCAGCTTAGGACACCGGTTGGATACGCAGTATTTT
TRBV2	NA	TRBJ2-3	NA	CASSRVATDTQYF	TGTGCCAGCAGTCGTGTAGCGACAGATACGCAGTATTTT
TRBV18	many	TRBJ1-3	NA	CASSPRTTGNTIYF	TGTGCCAGCTCACCAAGGACTACTGGAAACACCATATATTTT
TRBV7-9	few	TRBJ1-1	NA	CASSFDGGRNTEAFF	TGTGCCAGCAGCTTTGACGGGGGGAGGAACACTGAAGCTTTCTTT
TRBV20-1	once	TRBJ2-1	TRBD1	CSAIPGTGSHNEQFF	TGCAGTGCCATCCCCGGGACAGGGTCCCACAATGAGCAGTTCTTC
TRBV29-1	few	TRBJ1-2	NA	CSVNRQEAYGYTF	TGCAGCGTTAATAGACAGGAAGCCTATGGCTACACCTTC
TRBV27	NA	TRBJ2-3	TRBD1	CASSTGFTTDTQYF	TGTGCCAGCTCGACAGGGTTTACCACAGATACGCAGTATTTT
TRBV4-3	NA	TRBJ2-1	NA	CASSQDRDRPSYNEQFF	TGCGCCAGCAGCCAAGATCGCGACAGGCCCTCCTACAATGAGCAGTTCTTC
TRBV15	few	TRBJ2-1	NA	CATSREPGVYNEQFF	TGTGCCACCAGCAGAGAACCGGGGGTTTACAATGAGCAGTTCTTC
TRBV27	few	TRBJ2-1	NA	CASIPGGPYNEQFF	TGTGCCAGCATTCCCGGGGGACCCTACAATGAGCAGTTCTTC
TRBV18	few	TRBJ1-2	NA	CASSPPEGLGYTF	TGTGCCAGCTCACCACCGGAAGGACTCGGCTACACCTTC
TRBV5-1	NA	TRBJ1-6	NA	CASSILPTGTGSPLHF	TGCGCCAGCAGCATCCTCCCGACAGGCACGGGTTCACCCCTCCACTTT
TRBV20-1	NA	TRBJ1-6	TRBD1	CSAIRRDRASSPLHF	TGCAGTGCTATTCGCCGGGACAGGGCAAGTTCACCCCTCCACTTT
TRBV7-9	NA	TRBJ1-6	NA	CASSLVGAGGNSPLHF	TGTGCCAGCAGCTTAGTAGGGGCCGGCGGTAATTCACCCCTCCACTTT
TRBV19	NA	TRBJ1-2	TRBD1	CARSDREGYTF	TGTGCCAGATCGGACAGGGAAGGCTACACCTTC
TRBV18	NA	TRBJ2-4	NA	CASSLDIQYF	TGTGCCAGCTCACTGGACATTCAGTACTTC
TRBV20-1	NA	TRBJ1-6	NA	CSAGTAGPFEALHF	TGCAGTGCTGGAACCGCGGGACCGTTCGAAGCCCTCCACTTT
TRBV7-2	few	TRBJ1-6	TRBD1	CASSPTGEYSPLHF	TGTGCCAGCAGCCCGACAGGGGAGTATTCACCCCTCCACTTT
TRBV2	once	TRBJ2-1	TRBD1	CASSETGEAEQFF	TGTGCCAGCAGTGAGACAGGGGAGGCTGAGCAGTTCTTC
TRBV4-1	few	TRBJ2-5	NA	CASSRQGRQETQYF	TGCGCCAGCAGCCGGCAGGGGCGCCAAGAGACCCAGTACTTC
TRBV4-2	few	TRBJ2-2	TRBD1	CASSQGPGTDNTGELFF	TGTGCCAGCAGCCAGGGTCCCGGGACAGATAACACCGGGGAGCTGTTTTTT
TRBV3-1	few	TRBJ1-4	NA	CASSPAEFNEKLFF	TGTGCCAGCAGCCCGGCGGAGTTTAATGAAAAACTGTTTTTT
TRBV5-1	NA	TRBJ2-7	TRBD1	CASSLATGQVSYEQYF	TGCGCCAGCAGCTTGGCCACGGGACAGGTTTCCTACGAGCAGTACTTC
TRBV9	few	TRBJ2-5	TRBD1	CASSPPTGGLQETQYF	TGTGCCAGCAGCCCTCCGACAGGGGGGCTACAAGAGACCCAGTACTTC
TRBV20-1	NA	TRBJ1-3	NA	CSARATVSGNTIYF	TGCAGTGCTAGGGCGACAGTCTCTGGAAACACCATATATTTT
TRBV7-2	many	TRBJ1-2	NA	CASSPWGRVGGYTF	TGTGCCAGCAGCCCCTGGGGCAGGGTGGGTGGCTACACCTTC
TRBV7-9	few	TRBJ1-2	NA	CASSLAIWRTNYGYTF	TGTGCCAGCAGCTTAGCGATATGGAGAACTAACTATGGCTACACCTTC